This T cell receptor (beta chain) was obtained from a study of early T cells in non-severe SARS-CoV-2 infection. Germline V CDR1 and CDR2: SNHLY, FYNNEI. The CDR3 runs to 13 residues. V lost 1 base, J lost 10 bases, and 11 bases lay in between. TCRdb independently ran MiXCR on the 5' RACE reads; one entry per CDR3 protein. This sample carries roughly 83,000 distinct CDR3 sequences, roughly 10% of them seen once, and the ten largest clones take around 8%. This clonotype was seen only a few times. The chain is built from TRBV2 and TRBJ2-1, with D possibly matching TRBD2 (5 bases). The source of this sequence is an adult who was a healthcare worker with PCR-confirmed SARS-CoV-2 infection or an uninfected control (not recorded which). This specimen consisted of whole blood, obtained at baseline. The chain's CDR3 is CASSEGLAGEQFF. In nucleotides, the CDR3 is TGTGCCAGCAGTGAAGGGCTAGCTGGGGAGCAGTTCTTC.